This record concerns one T cell receptor (beta chain) sequence. The assay was immunoSEQ multiplex PCR, and TCRdb's table has in-frame clones only and misses some. The sample consists of fewer than 650,000 clones, 85% to 90% of them appearing once. The data stem from a study of blood T cell repertoires in COVID-19. Study-wide context: PBMCs, B-cell-depleted T cells, or T cells were the source of the cDNA or gDNA that made up the material.

Between the trimmed V and J ends, which lost 5 bases and 3 bases, there was a span of 5 bases. Germline lookup yields CDR1 LNHDA and CDR2 SQIVND (reference sequence). The CDR3 covers 12 residues. The chain links TRBV19 to TRBJ1-3, with D uncertain. The sequence came from a woman aged 45-59 years with COVID-19, enrolled during active disease. Sequenced material: peripheral blood. The CDR3, as DNA: TGTGCCAGTAGTTCAGTTGGAAACACCATATATTTT. Its translation: CASSSVGNTIYF.